A selection of T cell receptor beta chains follows, all from one sample in a study of early T cells in non-severe SARS-CoV-2 infection. MiXCR, run by TCRdb on the 5' RACE reads, gives a single entry per CDR3 protein. The sample yields tens of thousands of distinct CDR3 sequences, about a tenth seen once. Sample: whole blood. These receptors were taken from an adult who was a healthcare worker with PCR-confirmed SARS-CoV-2 infection or an uninfected control (not recorded which). CDR3s include the opening cysteine and the closing phenylalanine or tryptophan. D genes are given only for firm matches. Size values are once, few and many counts, or a class for expanded clones, and some rows have none.

size	V	D	J	length	DNA	CDR3
NA	TRBV7-9	NA	TRBJ2-2	17	TGTGCCAGCAGCCCACCTAACGGGGGCCGAGGAAACGGGGAGCTGTTTTTT	CASSPPNGGRGNGELFF
NA	TRBV5-4	TRBD1	TRBJ2-1	16	TGTGCCAGCAGCGTAAAGACAGGGGAGTCTAAGGGTGAGCAGTTCTTC	CASSVKTGESKGEQFF
many	TRBV7-3	TRBD1	TRBJ2-1	15	TGTGCCAGCAGCTTTACAGGGGGACCCTACAATGAGCAGTTCTTC	CASSFTGGPYNEQFF
NA	TRBV7-2	NA	TRBJ1-6	17	TGTGCCAGCAGCCCGACATCCCAGGTCCCCTATAATTCACCCCTCCACTTT	CASSPTSQVPYNSPLHF
few	TRBV7-9	NA	TRBJ1-4	13	TGTGCCAGCAGACGGCCCAACGGGGAAAAACTGTTTTTT	CASRRPNGEKLFF
NA	TRBV3-1	NA	TRBJ1-4	11	TGTGCCAGCAGCCAAGGGTCAGGACTGTTTTTT	CASSQGSGLFF
NA	TRBV12-3/TRBV12-4	NA	TRBJ1-1	12	TGTGCCAGCAGCCCGTCGAACACTGAAGCTTTCTTT	CASSPSNTEAFF
many	TRBV19	NA	TRBJ1-5	13	TGTGCCAGTAGTATAGGGCCTAATCAGCCCCAGCATTTT	CASSIGPNQPQHF
few	TRBV9	TRBD1	TRBJ2-3	14	TGTGCCAGCAGCCGGGACAGCCTCACAGATACGCAGTATTTT	CASSRDSLTDTQYF
few	TRBV20-1	NA	TRBJ1-5	13	TGCAGTGCTAGAGATGCCATACAGGAGCCCCAGCATTTT	CSARDAIQEPQHF
few	TRBV12-3/TRBV12-4	TRBD1	TRBJ1-2	15	TGTGCCAGCAGCCAAGAAGGACAGGGGTATTATGGCTACACCTTC	CASSQEGQGYYGYTF
NA	TRBV5-4	TRBD1	TRBJ2-3	14	TGTGCCGCCGCGGACAGGGGAAGGTTAGATACGCAGTATTTT	CAAADRGRLDTQYF
many	TRBV3-1	NA	TRBJ2-3	13	TGTGCCAGCAGCCAAGCCACCGGGCGTACGCAGTATTTT	CASSQATGRTQYF
few	TRBV29-1	NA	TRBJ2-7	14	TGCAGCGCTAAGGGGTCCCCAAGCTCCTACGAGCAGTACTTC	CSAKGSPSSYEQYF
few	TRBV29-1	TRBD2	TRBJ2-1	11	TGCAGCACCTCTAGCGGAATAGAGCAGTTCTTC	CSTSSGIEQFF
few	TRBV7-2	NA	TRBJ1-1	14	TGTGCCAGCAGCTTAGCGGGGATAATCACTGAAGCTTTCTTT	CASSLAGIITEAFF
NA	TRBV5-1	NA	TRBJ1-1	15	TGCGCCAGCAGCTTGGTGGGTGGCGGGAACACTGAAGCTTTCTTT	CASSLVGGGNTEAFF
few	TRBV7-9	NA	TRBJ2-4	13	TGTGCCAGCAGCTTTCAGGGCGAAAACATTCAGTACTTC	CASSFQGENIQYF
few	TRBV5-1	NA	TRBJ2-5	14	TGCGCCAGCAGCGACGGGAGCGGCGGAGAGACCCAGTACTTC	CASSDGSGGETQYF
many	TRBV2	TRBD2	TRBJ2-5	15	TGTGCCAGCAGTGGTGGACTAGCGGGGAGAGAGACCCAGTACTTC	CASSGGLAGRETQYF
few	TRBV4-1	NA	TRBJ2-1	14	TGCGCCAGCAGCCTTCCGACTAACTACAATGAGCAGTTCTTC	CASSLPTNYNEQFF
NA	TRBV11-2	TRBD1	TRBJ2-6	16	TGTGCCAGCAGCTTAGGGACAGGGGTTGGGGCCAACGTCCTGACTTTC	CASSLGTGVGANVLTF
few	TRBV7-2	TRBD2	TRBJ2-7	16	TGTGCCAGCAGCGAAACATGGACTAGCGGGGCCTACGAGCAGTACTTC	CASSETWTSGAYEQYF
NA	TRBV20-1	NA	TRBJ2-7	13	TGCAGTGCTAGAGATCTTAGACGGGCGGAGCAGTACTTC	CSARDLRRAEQYF
NA	TRBV12-3/TRBV12-4	NA	TRBJ2-1	15	TGTGCCAGCAGCACCCTTATCCCAGGAGACAATGAGCAGTTCTTC	CASSTLIPGDNEQFF
few	TRBV18	NA	TRBJ1-1	13	TGTGCCAGCTCTCCGGACATGAACACTGAAGCTTTCTTT	CASSPDMNTEAFF
few	TRBV12-3/TRBV12-4	NA	TRBJ1-2	13	TGTGCCAGCAGCCCGTCGGGCGGGCATGGCTACACCTTC	CASSPSGGHGYTF
many	TRBV7-8	NA	TRBJ1-4	16	TGTGCCAGCAGCTTATCCCGGCTTACCGGGAACGAAAAACTGTTTTTT	CASSLSRLTGNEKLFF
few	TRBV4-1	NA	TRBJ2-5	11	TGCGCCAGCAGGGAGTCGGAGACCCAGTACTTC	CASRESETQYF
few	TRBV5-7	TRBD2	TRBJ2-1	21	TGTGCCAGCAGCTTGCGGGTAGAACCCGGGACTAGCGGGGGATTCCACAATGAGCAGTTCTTC	CASSLRVEPGTSGGFHNEQFF
NA	TRBV7-9	NA	TRBJ2-1	13	TGTGCCAGCAGCTTCCAGGGCCTCAATGAGCAGTTCTTC	CASSFQGLNEQFF
few	TRBV7-8	NA	TRBJ2-3	13	TGTGCCAGCAGCTGGGGTAGCACAGATACGCAGTATTTT	CASSWGSTDTQYF
NA	TRBV29-1	NA	TRBJ2-2	10	TGCAGCGTTTCGGCCGGGGAGCTGTTTTTT	CSVSAGELFF